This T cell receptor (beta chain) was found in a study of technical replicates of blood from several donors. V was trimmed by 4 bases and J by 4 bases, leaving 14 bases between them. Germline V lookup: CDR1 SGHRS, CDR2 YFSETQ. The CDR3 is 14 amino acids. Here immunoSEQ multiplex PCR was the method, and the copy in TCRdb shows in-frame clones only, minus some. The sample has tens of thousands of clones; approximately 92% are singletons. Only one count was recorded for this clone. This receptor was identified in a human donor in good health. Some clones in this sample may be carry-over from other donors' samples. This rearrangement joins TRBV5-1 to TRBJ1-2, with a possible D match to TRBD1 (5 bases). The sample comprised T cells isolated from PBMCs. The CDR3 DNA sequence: TGCGCCAGCAGCCCCGGGTGGGGGGGCTATGGCTACACCTTC. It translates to CASSPGWGGYGYTF.